The following is a T cell receptor (beta chain) sequence with its context. Its antigen has not been determined. One base away there is no much larger clone; base qualities are not given. Deletion took 6 bases off V and 1 base off J, with a span of 9 bases between the germline ends. The CDR3 runs 13 residues from the cysteine to the phenylalanine. The kept DNA is CDR3 alone, 39 bases in frame from the first base. Library preparation was by PCR. DNA from cultured CD4+ T cells was subjected to TCR sequencing with the Oncomine TCR Beta short-read assay at the Johns Hopkins FTIC core. The QIAamp micro DNA kit was used to extract genomic DNA from the cultured CD4+ T cells. Oncomine TCR Beta libraries made from cultured CD4+ T cells were pooled using unique dual indexes and sequenced on an Illumina iSeq 100. Per the original workflow: Non-productive sequences were removed, and CDR3s not starting with C, not ending with F or W, or shorter than 7 amino acids were discarded. The MANAFEST web application was used to identify antigen-specific clonotypes by comparing peptide-stimulated wells against reference wells and other culture wells. An FDR below 0.05, an odds ratio above 5, and a productive frequency above 0.1% in at least two of three replicate wells were required for clones to be considered positive. A clonotype was classed as cross-reactive if the clonotype showed significant expansion both in SARS-CoV-2 spike wells and in at least one common cold coronavirus spike condition. Levenshtein distances (stringdist) and unrooted phylogenetic trees (ape) in R version 3.6.1 were used to assess CDR3 homology. TCRdb reran the public reads through fastp at Q25 and MiXCR, keeping productive beta chains. Identical CDR3 protein sequences are pooled into one entry, listed with their most common genes and DNA. The V and J calls were determined by TCRdb, not by the authors. The sample table shows more than 20,000 distinct CDR3 sequences, and around two fifths are seen once. In total, the top ten clones hold more than 4.5% of the sample.

Explained via the paper, the time point label denotes: late sampling 161 to 241 days after vaccination in a few convalescent patients. The treatment or condition label for this specimen denotes: roughly 11-day PBMC culture with coronavirus spike peptide pools or control peptides (ViraFEST assay). The ViraFEST assay, used in the study, expanded antigen-specific T cells with peptide pools and then identified the expanded clonotypes through TCR sequencing. The convalescent patients' positive SARS-CoV-2 PCR tests fell between March and December 2020, which was before the Alpha, Beta and Delta variants emerged in the United States. Roughly 2.1 million PBMCs per well were cultured in IMDM with roughly 5% human AB serum and 7.5 to 10 IU/ml IL-2, plus 10 ug/ml peptide pools. Half of the culture medium was replaced with fresh IL-2-containing medium on days 3 and 7. After around 11 days of culture, CD4+ T cells were isolated by negative selection with the EasySep CD4+ T cell isolation kit. PBMCs were separated from whole blood using Ficoll-Paque Plus gradient centrifugation and then either used fresh or cryopreserved at -140C. Each culture condition was generally run in triplicate wells.

This sample is drawn from a study of vaccination and CD4 T cells after COVID-19 (dated by TCRdb to 2022 to 2024). Turning to the overall study: Convalescent patients had a positive SARS-CoV-2 result on nasal swab PCR, and of these patients, several had mild disease and one had severe disease. The convalescent cohort included six males and four females, with two Hispanic individuals, seven Caucasians, two Asians and one multiracial person. Post-vaccine blood samples were obtained a median of around 67 days after the second vaccine dose, with a range of roughly 12 to 250 days. For a few convalescent patients, samples were collected at an early post-vaccination timepoint (day 14) as well as at a late post-vaccination timepoint (days 161 to 241). In control cultures, a CEFX viral epitope pool was used as positive control, an HIV-1 Nef peptide pool was used as negative control, or no peptide was added. Overlapping spike peptide pools from SARS-CoV-2 and from the common cold coronaviruses HCoV-NL63, HCoV-OC43 and HCoV-229E were used as culture stimuli. Participants got two doses of the Pfizer-BioNTech BNT162b2 vaccine (n=8) or two doses of the Moderna mRNA-1273 vaccine (n=2). Post-COVID blood samples from convalescent patients were collected a median of roughly 100 days after diagnosis, with a range of roughly 35 to 180 days. In 10 COVID-19 convalescent patients and a few infection-naive healthy vaccine recipients, the spike-specific CD4+ TCR repertoire before mRNA vaccination was compared with the repertoire after mRNA vaccination.

Beyond this particular receptor, the publication reports: Among the post-vaccine SARS-CoV-2-reactive clones in convalescent patients, a median approximately 90% showed up only after vaccination, which suggests vaccine-specific priming. Of the vaccine-specific clones found in convalescent patients, nearly all (304 of 307) were mono-reactive for SARS-CoV-2 spike instead of being cross-reactive with common cold coronaviruses. The study included relatively few convalescent patients and did not analyze early timepoints after natural infection. The median count of SARS-CoV-2-reactive clonotypes went up from roughly 21 after infection to a few dozen after vaccination, although the change was not significant.

The sequence joins TRBV12-3 or TRBV12-4 to TRBJ1-1, with the D segment identity uncertain. The source was CD4+ T cells from blood, cultured in vitro, collected about 7 months after SARS-CoV-2 vaccination. The clonotype comes from a human donor who had recovered from COVID-19. CDR3 region: CASSRNGNTEAFF. The DNA reads TGTGCCAGCAGCCGAAACGGGAACACTGAAGCTTTCTTT.